This T cell receptor (beta chain) is from a study of cytomegalovirus exposure and HLA in healthy donors. Researchers ran the PCR with 60 Vbeta and 13 Jbeta primers. Using immunoSEQ multiplex PCR, the repertoire was profiled, and TCRdb retains in-frame clones only, with some absent. The sample comprises around 180,000 clones, approximately 82% of which are singletons, and around 2% rests with the top ten. The source is a woman aged 18-29 years in good health and CMV-seropositive. Sequenced sample: PBMCs.

This CDR3 is CASSLTRKGSGGPYNEQFF. The CDR3 DNA reads as TGTGCCAGCAGCTTAACGAGGAAGGGTAGCGGGGGGCCCTACAATGAGCAGTTCTTC. The chain links TRBV7-3 to TRBJ2-1; 10 bases line up with TRBD2. J gave up 2 bases and V 0 bases, and 10 bases lay outside the gene matches. The CDR3 loop spans 19 amino acids. Germline CDR1 and CDR2: SGHTA and FQGTGA.